Sequencing of this T cell receptor beta chain was carried out in a study of T-cell reconstitution after alpha-beta-depleted transplantation in children. General study results and limits: In patients about two months after transplant, alpha-beta T cells reportedly arose from several hundred expanded graft clones. Elevated TCRbeta diversity at day 60 was traced, in some patients, to surviving recipient T cells and thymic progenitors. From newly produced T cells came most of the T-cell counts and diversity one year after transplant.

With respect to this clonotype: Its specificity is not known.

Germline V gives CDR1 DFQATT, CDR2 SNEGSKA (reference sequence). The CDR3 runs 21 residues. Trimming cost V 0 bases and J 1 base; bases outside gene matches: 15. Researchers prepared the TCRbeta library using unique molecular identifiers, the study reports. Via MiXCR, TCRdb re-called the PCR reads, giving one row per CDR3 protein. The profile covers about 200,000 distinct CDR3 sequences, with approximately 6% appearing a single time and roughly 4.7% taken by the ten largest. The chain is built from TRBV20-1 and TRBJ2-1, with 13 positions matching TRBD2. This TCR derives from a girl under three years old with combined immunodeficiency, due to receive a stem cell transplant. The specimen was PBMCs, collected before TCRalphabeta/CD19-depleted stem cell transplant. DNA of the CDR3: TGCAGTGCTAGAGATCAAGTTGGGACTAGCGGGATTATCAGGTCCTACAATGAGCAGTTCTTC. It codes for CSARDQVGTSGIIRSYNEQFF.